Listed below are T cell receptor beta chains from one sample, sequenced in a study of OX40 agonist ivuxolimab in advanced cancers. The repertoire was sequenced with immunoSEQ multiplex PCR; TCRdb's copy has only in-frame clones and lacks some. The data contain under 70,000 clones, about 85% of them singletons. This material consisted of CD4+ or CD8+ T cells sorted from blood, taken in a trial of the OX40 agonist ivuxolimab. These receptors all come from an adult with an advanced solid tumor such as melanoma, head and neck, liver or kidney cancer. The CDR3 runs from the conserved cysteine through the conserved F or W. The D gene is left open where the match is weak. Clone size is stated in some rows and not others, as once, few, many or a class when expanded.

>-|TRBJ2-2|-|TRBV7-2
TGTGCCAGCAGCCCCGCAAGCACCGGGGAGCTGTTTTTT
CASSPASTGELFF
>-|TRBJ2-3|TRBD2|TRBV27
TGTGCCAGCAGTTCCGGGACTAGCGGGAAAACAGATACGCAGTATTTT
CASSSGTSGKTDTQYF
>-|TRBJ1-3|-|TRBV5-1
TGCGCCAGCAGCCCGGAGGTGGGGGGAAACACCATATATTTT
CASSPEVGGNTIYF
>once|TRBJ2-7|-|TRBV18
TGTGCCAGCTCACCAGCCCCTGTGGCTTACGAGCAGTACTTC
CASSPAPVAYEQYF
>-|TRBJ2-1|-|TRBV7-9
TGTGCCAGCAGATCCACGGGGTACAATGAGCAGTTCTTC
CASRSTGYNEQFF
>-|TRBJ2-2|-|TRBV28
TGTGCCAGCAGCCAGCCTGGGGGGTTCACCGGGGAGCTGTTTTTT
CASSQPGGFTGELFF
>-|TRBJ2-7|-|TRBV7-6
TGTGCCATCACAGGGCCCGGCTCCTACGAGCAGTACTTC
CAITGPGSYEQYF
>-|TRBJ2-3|-|TRBV14
TGTGCCAGCAGTCTACAGGGTTCCCCAGATACGCAGTATTTT
CASSLQGSPDTQYF
>-|TRBJ2-1|TRBD1|TRBV6-5
TGTGCCAGCAGAGGGCACAGGGGTGCGAATGAGCAGTTCTTC
CASRGHRGANEQFF
>-|TRBJ2-7|-|TRBV6-1
TGTGCCAGCAGTCTATCAGGCGGGGTCTCCTACGAGCAGTACTTC
CASSLSGGVSYEQYF
>-|TRBJ2-1|-|TRBV9
TGTGCCAGCAGCGTAGGGCAGAACAATGAGCAGTTCTTC
CASSVGQNNEQFF
>-|TRBJ1-5|-|TRBV5-8
TGTGCCAGCAGCTTGGGAAGGGGTGGGGATCAGCCCCAGCATTTT
CASSLGRGGDQPQHF
>-|TRBJ1-1|TRBD1|TRBV18
TGTGCCAGCTCACAACAGGGGGAGAGCACTGAAGCTTTCTTT
CASSQQGESTEAFF
>-|TRBJ2-7|TRBD2|TRBV7-2
TGTGCCAGCAGCTTACTTTCCTTAGCGGGTCCCCCGTACTTC
CASSLLSLAGPPYF
>-|TRBJ2-3|-|TRBV5-1
TGCGCCAGCAGCCCCGGGTTTGAGCGGATCACAGATACGCAGTATTTT
CASSPGFERITDTQYF
>once|TRBJ2-7|TRBD2|TRBV5-1
TGCGCCAGCAGCTTAGGCAGGGGCAACCCTAGCGGGAGTTCCTACGAGCAGTACTTC
CASSLGRGNPSGSSYEQYF
>once|TRBJ2-7|TRBD2|TRBV7-8
TGTGCCAGCAGCTTACAAGCGGGAGGAGAGCAGTACTTC
CASSLQAGGEQYF
>-|TRBJ2-2|TRBD2|TRBV18
TGTGCCAGCTCACTTCAGCAGGCCAGCGGGAGTGGCACCGGGGAGCTGTTTTTT
CASSLQQASGSGTGELFF
>-|TRBJ2-7|-|TRBV28
TGTGCCAGCAGTTCCCCCGGGAGAAACGAGCAGTACTTC
CASSSPGRNEQYF
>-|TRBJ2-7|-|TRBV28
TGTGCCAGCAGTTCGTCAGGGCACGAGCAGTACTTC
CASSSSGHEQYF
>-|TRBJ2-1|-|TRBV19
TGTGCCAGTAGTATAGTTGGCACGGATGAGCAGTTCTTC
CASSIVGTDEQFF
>-|TRBJ2-5|TRBD1|TRBV29-1
TGCAGCGCCATAGGGACAGGGAATTTAGCGGAGACCCAGTACTTC
CSAIGTGNLAETQYF
>-|TRBJ1-1|TRBD1|TRBV4-3
TGCGCCAGCAGCCAGGGGACAGGGGCGGGCACTGAAGCTTTCTTT
CASSQGTGAGTEAFF
>-|TRBJ2-3|-|TRBV6-1
TGTGCCAGCAGTGAATTGGCAGATACGCAGTATTTT
CASSELADTQYF
>few|TRBJ2-2|-|TRBV4-2
TGTGCCAGCAGCCGATCGGGACAGAACACCGGGGAGCTGTTTTTT
CASSRSGQNTGELFF
>-|TRBJ2-1|-|TRBV30
TGTGCCTGGGGGAGCGGGCGCTCCTACAATGAGCAGTTCTTC
CAWGSGRSYNEQFF